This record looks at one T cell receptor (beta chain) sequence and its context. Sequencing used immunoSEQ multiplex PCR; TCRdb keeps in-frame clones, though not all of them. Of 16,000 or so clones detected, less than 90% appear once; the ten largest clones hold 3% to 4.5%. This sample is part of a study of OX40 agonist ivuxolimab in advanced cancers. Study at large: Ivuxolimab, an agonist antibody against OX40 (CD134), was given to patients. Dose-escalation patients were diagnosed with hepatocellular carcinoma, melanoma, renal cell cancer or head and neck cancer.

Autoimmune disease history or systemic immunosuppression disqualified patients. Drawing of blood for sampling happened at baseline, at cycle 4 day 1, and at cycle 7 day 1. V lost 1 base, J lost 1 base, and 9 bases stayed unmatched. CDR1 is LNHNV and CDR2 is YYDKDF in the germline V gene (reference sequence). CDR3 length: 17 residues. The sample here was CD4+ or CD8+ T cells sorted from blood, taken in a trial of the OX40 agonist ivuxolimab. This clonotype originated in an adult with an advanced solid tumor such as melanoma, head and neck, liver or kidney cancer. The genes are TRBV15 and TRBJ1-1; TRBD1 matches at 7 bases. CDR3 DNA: TGTGCCACCAGCAGAGGGTACAGGGGCGCGGCGAACACTGAAGCTTTCTTT. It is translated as CATSRGYRGAANTEAFF.